This T cell receptor (beta chain) was obtained from a study of blood T cell repertoires in COVID-19. Background on the study: Italy, Spain and the United States were the sources of the convalescent and acute COVID-19 samples.

This CDR3 comprises 13 residues. The V end lost 2 bases, the J end lost 2 bases, and 9 bases lay between the germline ends. Per the germline V gene, CDR1 is GTSNPN and CDR2 is SVGIG (reference sequence). Original methodology: Amplification of reference gene primers provided the estimated nucleated cell counts. Profiling relied on immunoSEQ multiplex PCR, and the TCRdb table lists in-frame clones only, not all of them. The V and J calls and clone size come from that table; D and trimming were worked out from the DNA. The table includes roughly 360,000 clones, more than 65% detected once. This clone showed up just once.

The receptor comes from a human donor with acute or convalescent COVID-19. The donor label of this sample is uncertain. Sample: peripheral blood. J is TRBJ1-2 and V is TRBV30; D remains unclear. The DNA for the CDR3 is TGTGCCTGGAGTCGGAGGGAAAACTATGGCTACACCTTC. This gives the protein CAWSRRENYGYTF.